This T cell receptor (beta chain) came from a study of cytomegalovirus exposure and HLA in healthy donors. Study-wide results and caveats: One cluster of highly shared sequence variants probably arose as a sequencing artifact. Altogether, 160 or so TCR beta chains were recorded as cytomegalovirus-associated. Earlier analysis looked at TCR beta V segments, and most were productive about 87% or about 30% of the time. By HLA locus, TCR association rates varied in a later analysis, with DRB1 showing the most and HLA-C the fewest.

As regards this clone: As yet, its antigen is unknown.

PCR used 60 Vbeta primers and 13 Jbeta primers. Measured with immunoSEQ multiplex PCR; TCRdb has only the in-frame clones, and not every one. Among 150,000 to 200,000 clones, over 60% were seen once, and the ten largest hold 0.9% to 1.2%. Germline V lookup: CDR1 LGHNA, CDR2 YNFKEQ. The CDR3 loop spans 15 amino acids. The ends were cut back, 0 bases at V and 0 bases at J, with 8 bases in the middle. This receptor was taken from a woman between 40 and 50 years old in good health and CMV-seronegative. Material for sequencing was PBMCs. V is TRBV4-2 and J is TRBJ1-1; no firm D call. DNA for the CDR3: TGTGCCAGCAGCCAAGACAGTTACATGAACACTGAAGCTTTCTTT. Encoded protein: CASSQDSYMNTEAFF.